This T cell receptor (beta chain) was documented in a study of neurological immune-mediated disorders. The CDR3 extends over 16 amino acids. V lost 7 bases, J lost 0 bases, and 16 bases lay in between. Germline V gene data show CDR1 as SGHTA and CDR2 as FQGNSA. This clonotype was detected ten times or more. Preparation of the unsorted libraries drew on 2 million PBMCs stored at -80 C. TCRdb analysed the 5' RACE reads with MiXCR anew, one entry per CDR3 protein. The sample includes tens of thousands of distinct CDR3 sequences, approximately 10% of them seen just once. This rearrangement joins TRBV7-2 to TRBJ1-5; D call uncertain. The origin of this receptor is a man aged 35-49 years in good health. Sequenced sample: PBMCs. For the CDR3, the DNA is TGTGCCAGCACCACCAGCGTCGGATTTAGCAATCAGCCCCAGCATTTT. Protein: CASTTSVGFSNQPQHF.